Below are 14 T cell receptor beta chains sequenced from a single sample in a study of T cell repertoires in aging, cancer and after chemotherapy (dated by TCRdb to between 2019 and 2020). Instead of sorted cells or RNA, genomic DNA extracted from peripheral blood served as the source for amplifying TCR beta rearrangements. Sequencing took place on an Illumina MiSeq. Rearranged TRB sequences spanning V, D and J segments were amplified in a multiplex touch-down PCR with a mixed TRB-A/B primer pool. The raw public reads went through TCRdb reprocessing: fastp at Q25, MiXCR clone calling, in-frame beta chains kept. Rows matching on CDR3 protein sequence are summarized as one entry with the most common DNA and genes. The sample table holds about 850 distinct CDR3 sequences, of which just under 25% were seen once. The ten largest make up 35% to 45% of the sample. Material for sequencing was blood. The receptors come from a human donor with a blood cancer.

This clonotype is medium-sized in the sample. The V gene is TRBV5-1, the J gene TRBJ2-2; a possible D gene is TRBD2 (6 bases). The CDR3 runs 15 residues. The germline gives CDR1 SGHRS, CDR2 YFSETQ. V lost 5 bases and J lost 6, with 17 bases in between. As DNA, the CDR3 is TGCGCCAGCAGTTCTTCCCCGGAGCGGGCCGGGGAGCTGTTTTTT. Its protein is CASSSSPERAGELFF.

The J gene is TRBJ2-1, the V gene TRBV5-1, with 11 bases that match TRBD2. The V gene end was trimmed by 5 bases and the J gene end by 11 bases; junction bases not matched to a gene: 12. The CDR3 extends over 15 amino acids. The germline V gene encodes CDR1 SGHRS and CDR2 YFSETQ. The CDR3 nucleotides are TGCGCCAGCAGTTCCGGGACTAGCGGTTTTGAGAAGCAGTTCTTC. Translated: CASSSGTSGFEKQFF.

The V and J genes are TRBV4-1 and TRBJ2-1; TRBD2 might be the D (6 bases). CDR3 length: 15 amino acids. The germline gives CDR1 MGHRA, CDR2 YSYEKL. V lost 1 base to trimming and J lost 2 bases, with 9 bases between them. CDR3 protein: CASSQGAGPYNEQFF. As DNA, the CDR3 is TGCGCCAGCAGCCAAGGGGCGGGGCCCTACAATGAGCAGTTCTTC.

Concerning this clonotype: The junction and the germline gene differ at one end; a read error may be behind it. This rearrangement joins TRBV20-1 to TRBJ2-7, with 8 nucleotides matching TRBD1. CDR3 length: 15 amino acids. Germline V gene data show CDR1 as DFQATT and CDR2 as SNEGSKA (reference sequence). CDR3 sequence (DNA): TGCAGTGCTAGACCTACCGGGACAGGAGGGAATGAGCAGTACTTT. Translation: CSARPTGTGGNEQYF.

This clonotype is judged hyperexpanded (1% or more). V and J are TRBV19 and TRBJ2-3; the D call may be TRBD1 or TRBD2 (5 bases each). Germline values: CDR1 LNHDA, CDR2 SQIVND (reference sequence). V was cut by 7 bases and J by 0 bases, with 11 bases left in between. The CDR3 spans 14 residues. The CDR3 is CASKWDRSTDTQYF. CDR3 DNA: TGTGCCAGTAAGTGGGACCGCAGCACAGATACGCAGTATTTT. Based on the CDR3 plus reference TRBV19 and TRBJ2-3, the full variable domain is DGGITQSPKYLFRKEGQNVTLSCEQNLNHDAMYWYRQDPGQGLRLIYYSQIVNDFQKGDIAEGYSVSREKKESFPLTVTSAQKNPTAFYLCASKWDRSTDTQYFGPGTRLTVL.

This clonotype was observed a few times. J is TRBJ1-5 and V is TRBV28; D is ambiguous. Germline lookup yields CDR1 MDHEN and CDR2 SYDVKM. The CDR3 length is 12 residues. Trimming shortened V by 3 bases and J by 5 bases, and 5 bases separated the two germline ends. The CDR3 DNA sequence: TGTGCCAGCAGTTTCCCCTATCAGCCCCAGCATTTT. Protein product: CASSFPYQPQHF.

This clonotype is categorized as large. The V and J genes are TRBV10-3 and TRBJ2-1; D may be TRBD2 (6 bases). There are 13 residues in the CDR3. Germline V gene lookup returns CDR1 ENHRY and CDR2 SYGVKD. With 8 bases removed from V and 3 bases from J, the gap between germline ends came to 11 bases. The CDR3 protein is CAIRRDFYNEQFF. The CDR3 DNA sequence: TGTGCCATCCGTCGGGACTTCTACAATGAGCAGTTCTTC.

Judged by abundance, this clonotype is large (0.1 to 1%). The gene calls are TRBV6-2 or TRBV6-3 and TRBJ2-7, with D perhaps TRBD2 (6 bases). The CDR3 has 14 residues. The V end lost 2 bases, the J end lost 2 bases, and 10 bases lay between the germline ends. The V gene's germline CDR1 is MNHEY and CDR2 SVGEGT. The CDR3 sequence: CASSYVAATYEQYF. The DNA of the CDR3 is TGTGCCAGCAGTTACGTAGCGGCAACCTACGAGCAGTACTTC.

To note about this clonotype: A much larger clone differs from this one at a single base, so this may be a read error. CDR3 residues: CASKEEGPKETQYF. The DNA of the CDR3 is TGTGCCAGCAAGGAGGAAGGGCCGAAGGAGACCCAGTACTTC. The chain joins TRBV7-2 to TRBJ2-5, with D possibly matching TRBD2 (5 bases). The CDR3 sequence is 14 residues long. CDR1 is SGHTA, CDR2 FQGNSA, per germline. Trimming removed 7 bases at V and 5 bases at J, with 17 bases between.

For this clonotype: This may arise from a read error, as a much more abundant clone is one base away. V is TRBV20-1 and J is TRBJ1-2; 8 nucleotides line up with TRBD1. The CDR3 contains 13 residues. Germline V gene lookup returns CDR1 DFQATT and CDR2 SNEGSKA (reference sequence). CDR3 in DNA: TGCAGTGCTAGAGATAGGACAGGGAATGGCCACACCTTC. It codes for CSARDRTGNGHTF.

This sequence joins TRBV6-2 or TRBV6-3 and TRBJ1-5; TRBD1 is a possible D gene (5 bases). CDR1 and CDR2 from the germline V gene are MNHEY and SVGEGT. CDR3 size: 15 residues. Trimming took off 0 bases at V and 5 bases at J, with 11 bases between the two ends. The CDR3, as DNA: TGTGCCAGCAGTTACTCGGGGCAGGGCTATCAGCCCCAGCATTTT. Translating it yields CASSYSGQGYQPQHF.

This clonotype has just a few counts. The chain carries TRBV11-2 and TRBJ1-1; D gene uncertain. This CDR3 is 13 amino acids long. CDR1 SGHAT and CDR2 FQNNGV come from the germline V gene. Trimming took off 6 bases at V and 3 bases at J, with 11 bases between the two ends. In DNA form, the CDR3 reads TGTGCCAGCAGGCGATACCAGGACACTGAAGCTTTCTTT. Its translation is CASRRYQDTEAFF.

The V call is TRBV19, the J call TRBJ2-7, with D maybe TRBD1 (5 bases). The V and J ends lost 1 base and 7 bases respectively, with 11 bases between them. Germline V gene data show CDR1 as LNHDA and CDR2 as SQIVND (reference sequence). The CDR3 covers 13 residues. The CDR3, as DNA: TGTGCCAGTAGTATAGGTACAGGTTCTGAGCAGTACGTC. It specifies CASSIGTGSEQYV.

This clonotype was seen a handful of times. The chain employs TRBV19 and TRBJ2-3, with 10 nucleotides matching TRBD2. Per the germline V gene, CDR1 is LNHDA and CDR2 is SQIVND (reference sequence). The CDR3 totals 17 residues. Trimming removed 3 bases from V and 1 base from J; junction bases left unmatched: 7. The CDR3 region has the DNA TGTGCCAGTAGTATGGAGCTAGGGACTAGCGGCACAGATACGCAGTATTTT. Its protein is CASSMELGTSGTDTQYF.